Listed below are T cell receptor beta chains from one sample, sequenced in a study of shared clonotypes between healthy human individuals. Produced via immunoSEQ multiplex PCR; TCRdb's table is partial and in-frame only. Seen here are about 590,000 clones, about 95% observed once, and the top ten hold about 0.11%. The sequencing input was naive CD8+ T cells sorted from blood. These receptors were obtained from a woman in her 30s in good health. Both conserved end residues are part of each CDR3. The order of the fields is J gene, clone size, V gene, D gene, CDR3 DNA, CDR3 protein. The D gene is left open where the match is weak. Clone size is shown for a subset of rows, as once, few, many or a class of expanded clone.

j_call: TRBJ1-2; clone_size: NA; v_call: TRBV5-4; d_call: NA; cdr3_nt: TGTGCCAGCAGCTTGGTGGGCGGGGATTATGGCTACACCTTC; cdr3_aa: CASSLVGGDYGYTF
j_call: TRBJ2-3; clone_size: NA; v_call: TRBV19; d_call: NA; cdr3_nt: TGTGCCTCAACCGGCCGGGCCACAGATACGCAGTATTTT; cdr3_aa: CASTGRATDTQYF
j_call: TRBJ2-1; clone_size: NA; v_call: TRBV19; d_call: TRBD2; cdr3_nt: TGTGCCAGTAGTCCAAGACTAGCGCCTTCCTACAATGAGCAGTTCTTC; cdr3_aa: CASSPRLAPSYNEQFF
j_call: TRBJ1-5; clone_size: few; v_call: TRBV2; d_call: TRBD1; cdr3_nt: TGTGCCAGCAGGAAACCAGGGGGGGATAGCAATCAGCCCCAGCATTTT; cdr3_aa: CASRKPGGDSNQPQHF
j_call: TRBJ2-1; clone_size: NA; v_call: TRBV27; d_call: TRBD1; cdr3_nt: TGTGCCAGCAGTGACGGGACAGCCCTCAGCCTCTACAATGAGCAGTTCTTC; cdr3_aa: CASSDGTALSLYNEQFF
j_call: TRBJ2-7; clone_size: NA; v_call: TRBV15; d_call: NA; cdr3_nt: TGTGCCACCAGCAGGAGGGGGGCGGGTTACGAGCAGTACTTC; cdr3_aa: CATSRRGAGYEQYF
j_call: TRBJ1-1; clone_size: NA; v_call: TRBV27; d_call: TRBD1; cdr3_nt: TGTGCCAGCGTCCGGGACAGCCAAATGAACACTGAAGCTTTCTTT; cdr3_aa: CASVRDSQMNTEAFF
j_call: TRBJ2-3; clone_size: NA; v_call: TRBV6-1; d_call: TRBD2; cdr3_nt: TGTGCCAGCAGTGCTCTAGCGGCGTGGGGCACAGATACGCAGTATTTT; cdr3_aa: CASSALAAWGTDTQYF
j_call: TRBJ2-2; clone_size: NA; v_call: TRBV27; d_call: NA; cdr3_nt: TGTGCCAGCAGTATGGTCCTCACTACCGGGGAGCTGTTTTTT; cdr3_aa: CASSMVLTTGELFF
j_call: TRBJ2-5; clone_size: NA; v_call: TRBV9; d_call: TRBD2; cdr3_nt: TGTGCCAGCAGCCCCCGCGCACTAGCGGGAGGGGTAGAGACCCAGTACTTC; cdr3_aa: CASSPRALAGGVETQYF
j_call: TRBJ2-2; clone_size: NA; v_call: TRBV2; d_call: NA; cdr3_nt: TGTGCCAGCAGTGACAGGCAGGGAGGCACCGGGGAGCTGTTTTTT; cdr3_aa: CASSDRQGGTGELFF
j_call: TRBJ2-5; clone_size: NA; v_call: TRBV2; d_call: NA; cdr3_nt: TGTGCCAGCAGTCGTACGGGGGGCTGGTCTTTGGAGACCCAGTACTTC; cdr3_aa: CASSRTGGWSLETQYF
j_call: TRBJ1-4; clone_size: NA; v_call: TRBV5-4; d_call: NA; cdr3_nt: TGTGCCAGCAGCCCGGGGGGGAGTAATGAAAAACTGTTTTTT; cdr3_aa: CASSPGGSNEKLFF
j_call: TRBJ1-6; clone_size: NA; v_call: TRBV13; d_call: NA; cdr3_nt: TGTGCCAGCAGCTACCAAGGTTCCTATAATTCACCCCTCCACTTT; cdr3_aa: CASSYQGSYNSPLHF
j_call: TRBJ1-2; clone_size: NA; v_call: TRBV27; d_call: NA; cdr3_nt: TGTGCCAGCAAAGGGGCGGCTAGCTATGGCTACACCTTC; cdr3_aa: CASKGAASYGYTF
j_call: TRBJ2-7; clone_size: NA; v_call: TRBV5-5; d_call: TRBD2; cdr3_nt: TGTGCCAGCAGCGCGACTAGCGGCAGCTCCTACGAGCAGTACTTC; cdr3_aa: CASSATSGSSYEQYF
j_call: TRBJ2-7; clone_size: NA; v_call: TRBV7-9; d_call: NA; cdr3_nt: TGTGCCAGCAGCCGATGGAGCTCCTACGAGCAGTACTTC; cdr3_aa: CASSRWSSYEQYF
j_call: TRBJ2-7; clone_size: once; v_call: TRBV19; d_call: TRBD1; cdr3_nt: TGTGCCAGTAGTATCCGGGACAGGGGACACTACGAGCAGTACTTC; cdr3_aa: CASSIRDRGHYEQYF